The rows below give T cell receptor beta chains drawn from one sample of a study of cytomegalovirus exposure and HLA in healthy donors. Only in-frame clones appear in the TCRdb table, and some are missing; sequencing was by immunoSEQ multiplex PCR. The sample has 250,000 to 350,000 clones; around 86% are singletons. Sequencing was performed on PBMCs. The receptors originated from a man aged 35-49 years in good health and CMV-seropositive. Both conserved end residues are part of each CDR3. The D gene is left open where the match is weak. For some rows the clone size is stated as once, few or many, or as a class when expanded; others skip it.

CDR3: CASSWPAGGGSVVPSSTDTQYF
DNA: TGTGCCAGCAGCTGGCCCGCCGGGGGCGGGAGCGTTGTACCATCTAGCACAGATACGCAGTATTTT
J: TRBJ2-3
V: TRBV7-6
size: .
D: .
length: 22

CDR3: CASRVQYRLHF
DNA: TGTGCCAGCAGAGTACAGTACCGACTCCACTTT
J: TRBJ1-6
V: TRBV6-1
size: once
D: .
length: 11

CDR3: CASSPGGSGNTIYF
DNA: TGTGCCAGCAGCCCAGGGGGCTCTGGAAACACCATATATTTT
J: TRBJ1-3
V: TRBV28
size: few
D: TRBD1
length: 14

CDR3: CASSLGSGRHEQFF
DNA: TGTGCCAGCAGCTTAGGTAGCGGGAGGCATGAGCAGTTCTTC
J: TRBJ2-1
V: TRBV7-9
size: .
D: TRBD2
length: 14

CDR3: CASSLRVGELFF
DNA: TGTGCCAGCAGTTTACGGGTCGGGGAGCTGTTTTTT
J: TRBJ2-2
V: TRBV27
size: .
D: .
length: 12

CDR3: CASSHPRTGINYGYTF
DNA: TGCGCCAGCAGCCACCCAAGGACAGGAATTAACTATGGCTACACCTTC
J: TRBJ1-2
V: TRBV4-1
size: few
D: TRBD1
length: 16

CDR3: CASSHQGIGEAFF
DNA: TGTGCCAGCAGCCACCAGGGGATCGGGGAAGCTTTCTTT
J: TRBJ1-1
V: TRBV14
size: .
D: .
length: 13

CDR3: CASGLALAGVTYEQYF
DNA: TGTGCTAGTGGTTTGGCACTAGCGGGAGTCACCTACGAGCAGTACTTC
J: TRBJ2-7
V: TRBV12-5
size: .
D: TRBD2
length: 16

CDR3: CASSPVAGVADTQYF
DNA: TGTGCCAGCAGCCCCGTAGCGGGAGTGGCAGATACGCAGTATTTT
J: TRBJ2-3
V: TRBV7-3
size: .
D: TRBD2
length: 15

CDR3: CASSGGAPGGGGELFF
DNA: TGTGCCAGCAGTGGAGGGGCCCCGGGGGGCGGCGGGGAGCTGTTTTTT
J: TRBJ2-2
V: TRBV2
size: .
D: .
length: 16

CDR3: CASSLNRGYEQYF
DNA: TGTGCCAGCAGCTTGAACAGGGGCTACGAGCAGTACTTC
J: TRBJ2-7
V: TRBV7-2
size: .
D: TRBD1
length: 13

CDR3: CASSQGTGEAFF
DNA: TGTGCCAGCAGCCAAGGAACAGGAGAAGCTTTCTTT
J: TRBJ1-1
V: TRBV4-2
size: .
D: .
length: 12

CDR3: CASSLTGWNEKLFF
DNA: TGTGCCAGCAGTTTAACGGGTTGGAATGAAAAACTGTTTTTT
J: TRBJ1-4
V: TRBV27
size: .
D: .
length: 14

CDR3: CASSRREREKLFF
DNA: TGTGCCAGCAGCCGGAGGGAGAGAGAAAAACTGTTTTTT
J: TRBJ1-4
V: TRBV28
size: .
D: .
length: 13

CDR3: CATSRVTGWYGYTF
DNA: TGTGCCACCAGCAGAGTCACAGGGTGGTATGGCTACACCTTC
J: TRBJ1-2
V: TRBV15
size: .
D: .
length: 14

CDR3: CASSLAGVSRGETQYF
DNA: TGCGCCAGCAGCTTGGCCGGGGTTTCCAGAGGGGAGACCCAGTACTTC
J: TRBJ2-5
V: TRBV5-1
size: .
D: .
length: 16

CDR3: CASSSAGLNTEAFF
DNA: TGTGCCAGCAGCTCCGCCGGGTTGAACACTGAAGCTTTCTTT
J: TRBJ1-1
V: TRBV7-9
size: once
D: .
length: 14

CDR3: CASSFSRRNTEAFF
DNA: TGCGCCAGCAGCTTTTCGAGGCGCAACACTGAAGCTTTCTTT
J: TRBJ1-1
V: TRBV5-1
size: .
D: .
length: 14

CDR3: CASRTRGEVTEAFF
DNA: TGTGCCAGTCGAACCCGGGGGGAGGTTACTGAAGCTTTCTTT
J: TRBJ1-1
V: TRBV19
size: .
D: .
length: 14

CDR3: CASSPGHLAEQYF
DNA: TGTGCCAGCAGCCCGGGACATCTCGCCGAGCAGTACTTC
J: TRBJ2-7
V: TRBV7-3
size: .
D: .
length: 13

CDR3: CASSLIGGRTEAFF
DNA: TGTGCCAGCAGTTTAATAGGGGGAAGAACTGAAGCTTTCTTT
J: TRBJ1-1
V: TRBV28
size: .
D: .
length: 14

CDR3: CASSFLPENPYNEQFF
DNA: TGTGCCAGCAGCTTCCTGCCGGAGAATCCATACAATGAGCAGTTCTTC
J: TRBJ2-1
V: TRBV7-8
size: .
D: .
length: 16

CDR3: CASFDFRSYEQYF
DNA: TGTGCCAGCTTCGACTTCCGCTCCTACGAGCAGTACTTC
J: TRBJ2-7
V: TRBV6-5
size: .
D: .
length: 13

CDR3: CASSLRTGVGYTF
DNA: TGTGCCAGCAGTCTCCGGACAGGGGTGGGCTACACCTTC
J: TRBJ1-2
V: TRBV27
size: .
D: TRBD1
length: 13

CDR3: CASSLDRGSNQPQHF
DNA: TGTGCCAGCAGCTTGGACAGGGGGAGTAATCAGCCCCAGCATTTT
J: TRBJ1-5
V: TRBV5-4
size: .
D: TRBD1
length: 15